This T cell receptor (beta chain) was recovered during a study of T-cell memory formation after mild COVID-19. Worth noting for this clonotype: Antigen unknown.

5'RACE, which relied on constant-segment primers, yielded TCR alpha and TCR beta cDNA libraries carrying sample barcodes and UMIs. In TCRdb, the 5' RACE reads were re-called with MiXCR into one record per CDR3 protein. Here the sample spans about 400,000 distinct CDR3 sequences, 20% to 25% being singletons. The V and J ends lost 2 bases and 1 base respectively, with 17 bases between them. The CDR3 loop spans 17 amino acids. From germline, CDR1 is LGHDT and CDR2 YNNKEL (reference sequence). General study points: Within pre-infection memory, some responding clones were found, suggesting cross-reactive memory joined.

This TCR derives from an adult woman who had mild COVID-19 (a few samples of this study predate the infection). Cell type and time point are not known. The chain couples TRBV3-1 to TRBJ1-1, with D possibly matching TRBD1 (5 bases). Input material: PBMCs or a T cell subset sorted from them (not recorded which). The CDR3 DNA is TGTGCCAGCAGCCAACGCTATTTCGGGGGAGAGAACACTGAAGCTTTCTTT. It translates to CASSQRYFGGENTEAFF.